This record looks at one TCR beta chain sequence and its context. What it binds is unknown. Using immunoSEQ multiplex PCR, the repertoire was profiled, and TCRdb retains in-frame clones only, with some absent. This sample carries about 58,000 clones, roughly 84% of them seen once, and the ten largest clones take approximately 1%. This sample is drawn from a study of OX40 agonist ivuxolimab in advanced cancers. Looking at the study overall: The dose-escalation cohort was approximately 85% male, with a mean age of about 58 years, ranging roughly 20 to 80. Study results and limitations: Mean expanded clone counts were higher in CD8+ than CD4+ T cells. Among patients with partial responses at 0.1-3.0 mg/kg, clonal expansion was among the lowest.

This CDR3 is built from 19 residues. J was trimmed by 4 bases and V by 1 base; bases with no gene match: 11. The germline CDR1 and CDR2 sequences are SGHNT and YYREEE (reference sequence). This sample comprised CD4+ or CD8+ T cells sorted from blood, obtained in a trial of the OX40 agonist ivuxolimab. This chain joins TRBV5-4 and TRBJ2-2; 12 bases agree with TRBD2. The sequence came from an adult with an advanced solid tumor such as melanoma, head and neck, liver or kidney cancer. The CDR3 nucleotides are TGTGCCAGCAGCTTGTTCGCCCTAGCGGGGGGGCCTGGCACCGGGGAGCTGTTTTTT. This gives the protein CASSLFALAGGPGTGELFF.